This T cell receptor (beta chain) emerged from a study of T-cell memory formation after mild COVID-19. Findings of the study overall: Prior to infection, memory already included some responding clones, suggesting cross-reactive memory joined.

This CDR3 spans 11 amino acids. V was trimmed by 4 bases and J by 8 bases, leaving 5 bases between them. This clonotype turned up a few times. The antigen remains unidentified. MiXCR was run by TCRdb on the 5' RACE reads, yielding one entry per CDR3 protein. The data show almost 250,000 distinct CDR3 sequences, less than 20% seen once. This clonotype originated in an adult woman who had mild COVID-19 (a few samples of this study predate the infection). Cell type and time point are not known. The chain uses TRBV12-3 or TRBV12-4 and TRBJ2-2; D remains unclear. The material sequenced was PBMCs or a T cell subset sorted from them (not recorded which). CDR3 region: CASSSRGELFF. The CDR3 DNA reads TGTGCCAGCAGTTCAAGAGGGGAGCTGTTTTTT.